This T cell receptor (beta chain) was profiled in a study of identifying expanded T cells in peripheral blood. Study outcomes and limitations: Across healthy donors, higher total template counts meant significantly greater roughly 2-week count variance. Over two and four weeks, about 15 and 18 clones changed, versus around 1.3 between replicates.

Sequenced by immunoSEQ multiplex PCR; TCRdb stores in-frame clones only, minus some. The sample lists 100,000 or so clones; approximately 90% were seen once. This CDR3 is 12 amino acids long. Per the germline V gene, CDR1 is SGHTA and CDR2 is FQGNSA. Trimming cost V 4 bases and J 7 bases, with 8 bases left between them. On this clone: The antigen is undetermined. This sample includes further DNA sequences coding for the same CDR3.

No infections or other immune events were documented during collection. The TCR was taken from a person between 18 and 75 years old in good health. The chain recombines TRBV7-2 with TRBJ1-5; D is undetermined. The sample taken for sequencing was blood. The CDR3 is CASSWGGQPQHF. The CDR3 DNA is TGTGCCAGCAGCTGGGGAGGCCAGCCCCAGCATTTT.